The 25 T cell receptor beta chains below were found in one sample sequenced in a study of preoperative IRX-2 immunotherapy in early breast cancer. Treatment defined: preoperative locoregional IRX-2 cytokine immunotherapy. Profiling relied on immunoSEQ multiplex PCR, and the TCRdb table lists in-frame clones only, not all of them. Of roughly 57,000 clones in the sample, roughly 95% were seen once. Collection of the sample occurred from a patient treated with IRX-2 immunotherapy. The receptors shown here come from a human donor with breast cancer.

The chain uses TRBV6-4 and TRBJ2-2; D uncertain. The germline gives CDR1 MRHNA, CDR2 SNTAGT. V was shortened by 4 bases and J by 1 base, with 10 bases between the two germline ends. The CDR3 consists of 15 residues. The CDR3 spells CASSAELGNTGELFF. DNA of the CDR3: TGTGCCAGCAGTGCGGAGCTGGGGAACACCGGGGAGCTGTTTTTT.

The V and J genes are TRBV5-1 and TRBJ2-7; 8 bases map to TRBD1. The V gene's germline CDR1 is SGHRS and CDR2 YFSETQ. J was trimmed by 3 bases and V by 0 bases; bases with no gene match: 5. CDR3 size: 15 residues. The chain's CDR3 is CASSLAGGGSYEQYF. CDR3 DNA: TGCGCCAGCAGCTTGGCAGGGGGCGGTAGCTACGAGCAGTACTTC.

CDR3 loop: CASSLAGGLAGVNEQFF. The CDR3 bases are TGCGCCAGCAGCTTGGCCGGGGGACTAGCGGGAGTCAATGAGCAGTTCTTC. The V call is TRBV5-1, the J call TRBJ2-1; 14 positions agree with TRBD2. Unmatched junction bases numbered 5, after V lost 0 bases and J lost 6 bases. The germline CDR1 and CDR2 sequences are SGHRS and YFSETQ. The CDR3 consists of 17 residues.

This chain connects TRBV10-3 to TRBJ2-7; 8 nucleotides line up with TRBD2. This CDR3 is 15 amino acids long. Per the germline V gene, CDR1 is ENHRY and CDR2 is SYGVKD. J gave up 6 bases and V 4 bases, and 11 bases lay outside the gene matches. CDR3 sequence (DNA): TGTGCCATCAGTGGGGCCGGGACTAGAATGTTCGAGCAGTACTTC. Translated: CAISGAGTRMFEQYF.

In the case of this clone: The junction does not match germline at one end; this may be a read error. The rearrangement links TRBV7-2 to TRBJ2-3, with no clear D. CDR3 length equals 17 residues. Per germline, CDR1 SGHTA and CDR2 FQGNSA. The CDR3 reads CASSLGILEGGTDTQYF. CDR3 DNA sequence: TGTGCCAGCAGTTTAGGAATATTAGAAGGCGGCACAGATACGCAGTATTTT.

The J gene is TRBJ2-3, the V gene TRBV7-2; D ambiguous. This CDR3 spans 17 amino acids. Germline lookup yields CDR1 SGHTA and CDR2 FQGNSA. Trimming shortened V by 4 bases and J by 2 bases, and 19 bases separated the two germline ends. This CDR3 is CASSSEARGVDTDTQYF. The CDR3 nucleotides read TGTGCCAGCAGCTCGGAAGCCCGCGGAGTTGACACAGATACGCAGTATTTT.

The V and J genes are TRBV7-2 and TRBJ2-3; D not certain. The CDR3 sequence is 14 residues long. Trimming took 0 bases from V and 0 from J, leaving 4 bases between them. Germline-derived CDR1 and CDR2 are SGHTA and FQGNSA. CDR3 protein: CASSLARSTDTQYF. The DNA of the CDR3 is TGTGCCAGCAGCTTAGCTCGGAGCACAGATACGCAGTATTTT.

CDR3 bases: TGTGCCAGCAGCTTAGGAGGCCTAGCGGGGTCCCGCTCCTACAATGAGCAGTTCTTC. Protein: CASSLGGLAGSRSYNEQFF. The genes are TRBV11-2 and TRBJ2-1, with 9 bases that match TRBD2. Trimming cost V 1 base and J 0 bases; bases outside gene matches: 10. Germline loops: CDR1 SGHAT, CDR2 FQNNGV. The CDR3 is 19 residues long.

J is TRBJ2-1 and V is TRBV7-7; 7 nucleotides match TRBD1. Trimming at V came to 1 base and at J to 7 bases, leaving 7 bases not matched to a gene. The CDR3 consists of 15 residues. The germline V gene encodes CDR1 SSHAT and CDR2 FNYEAQ (reference sequence). Here the CDR3 reads CASSLGTGTVNEQFF. The CDR3 region has the DNA TGTGCCAGCAGCTTAGGGACCGGGACAGTGAATGAGCAGTTCTTC.

The chain links TRBV7-9 to TRBJ1-2, with D unclear. Trimming left V 5 bases short and J 4 bases short, with 8 bases between. CDR1 is SEHNR, CDR2 FQNEAQ, per germline (reference sequence). The CDR3 runs 12 residues. Here the CDR3 DNA reads TGTGCCAGCAGCCCAGGATCCTATGGCTACACCTTC. Protein sequence: CASSPGSYGYTF.

The gene calls are TRBV15 and TRBJ1-4; 7 bases are shared with TRBD1. V dropped 3 bases and J dropped 4; count of bases not matched to a gene: 5. The CDR3 runs 15 residues. The germline V gene has CDR1 LNHNV and CDR2 YYDKDF (reference sequence). The DNA of the CDR3 is TGTGCCACCAGCAGCACCAGGGGGGGTAATGAAAAACTGTTTTTT. It translates to CATSSTRGGNEKLFF.

This clone was detected only a few times. The gene calls are TRBV27 and TRBJ1-2; tentatively, D is TRBD1 (6 bases). This CDR3 contains 12 residues. The V gene lost 6 bases and the J gene lost 8 bases, with 13 bases spanning the gap. Looked up from germline, CDR1 is MNHEY and CDR2 is SMNVEV (reference sequence). CDR3 protein: CASSSLGGGYTF. The CDR3 bases are TGTGCCAGCAGCAGCTTGGGGGGCGGCTACACCTTC.

The rearrangement joins TRBV23-1 to TRBJ2-1; 8 nucleotides match TRBD2. TRBV23-1 is treated as an ORF (open reading frame) with a function not yet certain. J lost 7 bases, V lost 2 bases, and 19 bases had no gene match. This CDR3 contains 19 residues. CDR3 loop: CASSQGGRGGRMRDNEQFF. The CDR3 nucleotides read TGCGCCAGCAGTCAAGGAGGTCGGGGGGGCAGGATGAGGGATAATGAGCAGTTCTTC.

This clone came up once. The rearrangement joins TRBV15 to TRBJ2-7; D might be TRBD2 (5 bases). Trimming left V 3 bases short and J 4 bases short, with 13 bases between. CDR3 size: 14 residues. CDR1 LNHNV and CDR2 YYDKDF come from the germline V gene (reference sequence). CDR3 amino acids: CATSREGRDYEQYF. DNA for the CDR3: TGTGCCACCAGCAGGGAAGGGAGAGATTACGAGCAGTACTTC.

V and J are TRBV18 and TRBJ2-2, with D unresolved. The CDR3 covers 13 residues. V lost 3 bases, J lost 3 bases, and 5 bases lay in between. Per germline, CDR1 KGHSH and CDR2 LQKENI. The CDR3: CASSPMHTGELFF. The CDR3 bases are TGTGCCAGCTCACCCATGCACACCGGGGAGCTGTTTTTT.

The V and J genes are TRBV6-6 and TRBJ1-2; TRBD1 matches at 7 bases. Germline values: CDR1 MNHNY, CDR2 SVGAGI (reference sequence). Trimming removed 6 bases from V and 3 bases from J; junction bases left unmatched: 13. The CDR3 extends over 16 amino acids. The CDR3 region is CASSSSNDRADYGYTF. CDR3 nucleotides: TGTGCCAGCAGCTCGTCGAATGACAGGGCCGACTATGGCTACACCTTC.

J is TRBJ1-2 and V is TRBV27; D gene ambiguous. The CDR3 is made up of 12 amino acids. Germline V gives CDR1 MNHEY, CDR2 SMNVEV (reference sequence). Trimming stripped 0 bases from V and 4 bases from J, with 3 bases between. This CDR3 reads CASSLSGYGYTF. In DNA, the CDR3 is TGTGCCAGCAGTTTATCTGGCTATGGCTACACCTTC.

The count of this clone is one. The chain's CDR3 is CASLKGAYSNQPQHF. CDR3 coding DNA: TGTGCCAGCCTAAAAGGCGCATATAGCAATCAGCCCCAGCATTTT. This chain links TRBV28 with TRBJ1-5; D not resolved. There are 15 residues in the CDR3. Germline CDR1 is MDHEN and CDR2 is SYDVKM. Trimming removed 8 bases at V and 0 bases at J, with 14 bases between.

The CDR3 here is CASSSGGPQHF. CDR3 bases: TGTGCCAGCAGCTCCGGAGGGCCCCAGCATTTT. The V gene is TRBV6-5, the J gene TRBJ1-5; no reliable D call. The CDR3 totals 11 residues. V shed 6 bases and J shed 9 bases, with 9 bases lying between them. From germline, CDR1 is MNHEY and CDR2 SVGAGI.

This sequence joins TRBV5-1 and TRBJ1-1; no firm D call. Trimming removed 0 bases at V and 4 bases at J, with 10 bases between. The CDR3 loop spans 14 amino acids. In germline, CDR1 is SGHRS, CDR2 YFSETQ. Here the CDR3 reads CASSLEGRFTEAFF. The CDR3 DNA reads TGCGCCAGCAGCTTGGAGGGCAGGTTCACTGAAGCTTTCTTT.

The count of this clone is one. The gene calls are TRBV7-3 and TRBJ2-1; D unresolved. CDR1 is SGHTA, CDR2 FQGTGA, per germline. Trimming stripped 2 bases from V and 8 bases from J, with 19 bases between. CDR3 length: 16 residues. As DNA, the CDR3 is TGTGCCAGCAGCTTAGAGTTCGCCTCTACGGGCGATGAGCAGTTCTTC. It translates to CASSLEFASTGDEQFF.

V and J are TRBV7-2 and TRBJ1-2; possible D gene TRBD1, 5 bases. Germline CDR1 reads SGHTA; CDR2 reads FQGNSA. The CDR3 totals 15 residues. With 6 bases removed from V and 4 bases from J, the gap between germline ends came to 18 bases. This CDR3 reads CASRDRGEGSYGYTF. The CDR3 nucleotides read TGTGCCAGCAGGGATAGGGGAGAAGGGAGCTATGGCTACACCTTC.

V gene TRBV18 combines with J gene TRBJ1-5; tentative D call: TRBD1 (6 bases). With 4 bases removed from V and 8 bases from J, the gap between germline ends came to 27 bases. This CDR3 comprises 18 residues. Per germline, CDR1 KGHSH and CDR2 LQKENI. The CDR3 DNA reads TGTGCCAGCTCACGGGGGGTAGACCGGGACACCCCAGTAAAGCCCCAGCATTTT. Its protein is CASSRGVDRDTPVKPQHF.

The V call is TRBV5-8, the J call TRBJ1-2, with D unclear. The CDR3 extends over 13 amino acids. V lost 4 bases, J lost 2 bases, and 9 bases lay in between. Per germline, CDR1 SGHTS and CDR2 YDEGEE. CDR3 in DNA: TGTGCCAGCAGCCGTAGAGCCAACTATGGCTACACCTTC. It is translated as CASSRRANYGYTF.

The chain uses TRBV28 and TRBJ2-1, with D unresolved. V lost 5 bases to trimming and J lost 7 bases, with 6 bases between them. The CDR3 sequence is 11 residues long. Germline values: CDR1 MDHEN, CDR2 SYDVKM. The CDR3 loop is CASSRWNEQFF. The DNA for the CDR3 is TGTGCCAGCAGTCGATGGAATGAGCAGTTCTTC.